This T cell receptor (beta chain) was observed in a study of blood T cell repertoires in COVID-19. Overall study context: Samples of COVID-19 (acute and convalescent) were obtained from the United States, Italy and Spain.

The CDR3 consists of 18 residues. Germline V gene lookup returns CDR1 SGHTA and CDR2 FQGNSA. The ends lost 5 bases at V and 1 base at J; junction bases unmatched: 11. In the study's own analysis: Researchers report that nucleated cell counts were estimated from reference gene primer amplification. Libraries were prepared by immunoSEQ multiplex PCR; TCRdb keeps only in-frame clonotypes and omits some of them. The DNA gave D and trimming, while V, J and clone size come from that table. This table holds roughly 410,000 clones, around 89% found once. Seattle-derived patients entered the study during active infection and were followed longitudinally.

The chain couples TRBV7-2 to TRBJ2-2; 9 bases map to TRBD2. The receptor comes from a woman aged 40-49 years with COVID-19, enrolled during active disease. Sequencing was carried out using peripheral blood. In nucleotides, the CDR3 is TGTGCCAGCAGCCCCCGCGGCGGGAGGGCAGGGAACACCGGGGAGCTGTTTTTT. Amino acid sequence: CASSPRGGRAGNTGELFF.